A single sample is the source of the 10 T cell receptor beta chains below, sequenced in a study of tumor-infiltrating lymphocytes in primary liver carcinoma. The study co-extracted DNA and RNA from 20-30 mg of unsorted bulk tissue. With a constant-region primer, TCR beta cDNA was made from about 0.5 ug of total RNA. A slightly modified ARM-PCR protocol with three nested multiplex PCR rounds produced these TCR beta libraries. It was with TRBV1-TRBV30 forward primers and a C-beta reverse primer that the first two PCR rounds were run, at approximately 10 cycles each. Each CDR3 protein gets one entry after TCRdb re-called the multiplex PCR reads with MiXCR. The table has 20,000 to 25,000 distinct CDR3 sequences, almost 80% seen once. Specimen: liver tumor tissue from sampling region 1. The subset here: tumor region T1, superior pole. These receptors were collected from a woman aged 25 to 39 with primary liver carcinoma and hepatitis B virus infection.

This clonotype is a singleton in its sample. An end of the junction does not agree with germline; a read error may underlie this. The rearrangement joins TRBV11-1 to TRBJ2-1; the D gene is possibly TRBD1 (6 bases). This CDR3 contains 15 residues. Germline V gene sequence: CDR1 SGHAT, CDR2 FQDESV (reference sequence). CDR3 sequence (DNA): TGTGCCAGCAATCGGAGACAGGCCTCCTACAATGAACAGTTCTTC. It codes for CASNRRQASYNEQFF.

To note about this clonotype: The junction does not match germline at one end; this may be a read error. The CDR3 spells CVSSTGTLHYEQYF. The CDR3 nucleotides read TGTGTCAGCAGTACTGGGACGCTTCACTACGAGCAGTACTTC. This chain uses TRBV7-9 with TRBJ2-7; D is perhaps TRBD1 or TRBD2 (5 bases each). The germline V gene has CDR1 SEHNR and CDR2 FQNEAQ (reference sequence). The CDR3 loop spans 14 amino acids. The whole variable domain, remainder taken from reference TRBV7-9 and TRBJ2-7, is DTGVSQNPRHKITKRGQNVTFRCDPISEHNRLYWYRQTLGQGPEFLTYFQNEAQLEKSRLLSDRFSAERPKGSFSTLEIQRTEQGDSAMYLCVSSTGTLHYEQYFGPGTRLTVT.

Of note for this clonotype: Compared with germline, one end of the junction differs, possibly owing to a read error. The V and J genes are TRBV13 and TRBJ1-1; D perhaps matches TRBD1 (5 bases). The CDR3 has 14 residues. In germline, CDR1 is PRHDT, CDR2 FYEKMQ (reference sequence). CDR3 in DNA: TGTGCCAGCAGGATAGGGGCTGCAAACACTGAGGCTTTCTTT. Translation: CASRIGAANTEAFF. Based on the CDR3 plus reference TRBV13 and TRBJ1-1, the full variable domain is AAGVIQSPRHLIKEKRETATLKCYPIPRHDTVYWYQQGPGQDPQFLISFYEKMQSDKGSIPDRFSAQQFSDYHSELNMSSLELGDSALYFCASRIGAANTEAFFGQGTRLTVV.

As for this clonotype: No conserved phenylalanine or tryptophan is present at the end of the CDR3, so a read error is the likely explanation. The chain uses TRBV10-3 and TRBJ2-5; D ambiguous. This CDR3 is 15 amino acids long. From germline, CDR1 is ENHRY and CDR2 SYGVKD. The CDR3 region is CVISGSATRQETQYL. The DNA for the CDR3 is TGTGTCATCAGTGGGTCGGCTACCAGACAAGAGACCCAGTACTTG.

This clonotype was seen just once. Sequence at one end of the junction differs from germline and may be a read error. This CDR3 is CASSFGAGGGIGTDTQYF. CDR3 nucleotide sequence: TGTGCCAGCAGTTTCGGAGCGGGAGGAGGGATAGGCACAGATACGCAATATTTT. V and J are TRBV5-4 and TRBJ2-3; TRBD2 aligns across 9 bases. CDR1 is SGHNT, CDR2 YYREEE, per germline (reference sequence). This CDR3 contains 18 residues.

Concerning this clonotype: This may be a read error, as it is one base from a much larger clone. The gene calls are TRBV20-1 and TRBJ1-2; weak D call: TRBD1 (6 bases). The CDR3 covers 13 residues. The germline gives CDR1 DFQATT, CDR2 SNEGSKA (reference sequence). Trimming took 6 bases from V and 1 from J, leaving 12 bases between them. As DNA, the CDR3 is TGCAGTGCATGGGACAATTGTAACTATGGCTACACCTTC. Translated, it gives CSAWDNCNYGYTF.

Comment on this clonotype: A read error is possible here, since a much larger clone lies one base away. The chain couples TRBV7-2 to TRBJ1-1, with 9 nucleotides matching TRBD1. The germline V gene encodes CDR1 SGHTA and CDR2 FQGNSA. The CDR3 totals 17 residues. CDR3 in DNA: TGTGCCATCAGCTTCGCACAGGGGGCGGGGGGAAACACTGAAGCTTTCTTT. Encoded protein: CAISFAQGAGGNTEAFF.

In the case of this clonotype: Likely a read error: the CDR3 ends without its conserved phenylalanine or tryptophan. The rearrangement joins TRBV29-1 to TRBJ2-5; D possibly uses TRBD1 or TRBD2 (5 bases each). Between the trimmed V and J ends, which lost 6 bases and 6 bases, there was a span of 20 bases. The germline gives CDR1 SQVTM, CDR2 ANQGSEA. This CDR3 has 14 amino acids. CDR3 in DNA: TGCAGCGTCGCCCTCTCCTGGACGGGACAGACCCAGTACTTA. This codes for CSVALSWTGQTQYL.

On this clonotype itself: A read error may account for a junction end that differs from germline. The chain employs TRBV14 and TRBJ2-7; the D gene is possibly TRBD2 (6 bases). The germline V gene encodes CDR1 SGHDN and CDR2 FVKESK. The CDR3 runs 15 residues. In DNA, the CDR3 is TGTGCCAGCAGCCTGGCGGCGGGGACTGACTACGAGTATTGCTTC. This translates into CASSLAAGTDYEYCF.

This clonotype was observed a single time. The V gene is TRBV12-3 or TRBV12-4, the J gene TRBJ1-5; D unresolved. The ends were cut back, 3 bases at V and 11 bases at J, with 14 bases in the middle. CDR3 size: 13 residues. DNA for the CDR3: TGTGCCAGCAGTTTGTTTAAGGGTAGTACCCAGCATTTT. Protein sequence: CASSLFKGSTQHF.